One sample yielded the 18 T cell receptor beta chains listed below, sequenced in a study of monozygotic twins with inflammatory bowel disease. With the 5' RACE reads reprocessed, TCRdb shows one record per CDR3 protein and no DNA. The repertoire shows around 100,000 distinct CDR3 sequences; the top ten hold 1.9%. Specimen: blood. These receptors originate from a human donor with ulcerative colitis or Crohn's disease, or a healthy co-twin of an affected twin (not recorded which).

This chain connects TRBV5-1 to TRBJ2-7; lacking DNA, the TRBD2 call made by TCRdb goes unchecked. CDR3 length: 15 residues. CDR1 and CDR2 from the germline V gene are SGHRS and YFSETQ. The CDR3: CASSPAGRVSYEQYF.

The V gene is TRBV7-9, the J gene TRBJ2-7. The germline CDR1 and CDR2 sequences are SEHNR and FQNEAQ (reference sequence). This CDR3 is built from 16 residues. The CDR3 here is CASSLTYGVRAYEQYF.

The chain employs TRBV2 and TRBJ1-5; the D call from TCRdb, TRBD1, cannot be confirmed without DNA. The CDR3 runs to 13 residues. The germline CDR1 and CDR2 sequences are SNHLY and FYNNEI. CDR3 residues: CASSEGRGRPQHF.

The V gene is TRBV5-4, the J gene TRBJ1-3. Germline V CDR1 and CDR2: SGHNT, YYREEE (reference sequence). The CDR3 sequence is 16 residues long. The CDR3 here is CASSLEPVSSGNTIYF. Supplemented by reference TRBV5-4 and TRBJ1-3, the full variable domain reads ETGVTQSPTHLIKTRGQQVTLRCSSQSGHNTVSWYQQALGQGPQFIFQYYREEENGRGNFPPRFSGLQFPNYSSELNVNALELDDSALYLCASSLEPVSSGNTIYFGEGSWLTVV.

V gene TRBV11-2 combines with J gene TRBJ1-2; TCRdb picks TRBD1, but there is no DNA to check that call. CDR1 and CDR2 (germline): SGHAT, FQNNGV. The CDR3 covers 18 residues. CDR3 protein: CASSASLPLAGAYYGYTF.

The chain links TRBV4-3 to TRBJ1-2; the TCRdb D gene call, TRBD1, has no DNA to confirm it. The length of the CDR3 is 15 residues. Germline assignment: CDR1 LGHNA and CDR2 YSLEER. Here the CDR3 reads CASSQDVTTGRRYTF.

The rearrangement uses TRBV2 and TRBJ1-1; TCRdb picks TRBD1, but there is no DNA to check that call. The germline CDR1 and CDR2 sequences are SNHLY and FYNNEI. The CDR3 spans 12 residues. The CDR3 here is CASSVGQAEAFF.

The chain carries TRBV12-3 or TRBV12-4 and TRBJ1-5; TCRdb gives TRBD1 as the D gene, but with no DNA this cannot be confirmed. The CDR3 has 15 residues. CDR3 region: CASSEATGDNQPQHF.

The chain is built from TRBV18 and TRBJ2-3; absent DNA, TCRdb's TRBD2 call cannot be checked. Germline lookup yields CDR1 KGHSH and CDR2 LQKENI. There are 13 residues in the CDR3. The CDR3 spells CASARLATDTQYF.

V gene TRBV5-1 combines with J gene TRBJ2-1; TCRdb returns TRBD1, unconfirmable since there is no DNA. CDR1 and CDR2 (germline): SGHRS, YFSETQ. The CDR3 covers 14 residues. This chain's CDR3 is CATSEGASYNEQFF. Using reference TRBV5-1 and TRBJ2-1 for the parts outside the CDR3, the full variable domain is KAGVTQTPRYLIKTRGQQVTLSCSPISGHRSVSWYQQTPGQGLQFLFEYFSETQRNKGNFPGRFSGRQFSNSRSEMNVSTLELGDSALYLCATSEGASYNEQFFGPGTRLTVL.

The rearrangement links TRBV15 to TRBJ2-3; TCRdb designates TRBD2, a call that cannot be tested without DNA. This CDR3 has 18 residues. Germline assignment: CDR1 LNHNV and CDR2 YYDKDF (reference sequence). The CDR3 loop is CATSRDIRSGGSQDTQYF.

V gene TRBV7-9 combines with J gene TRBJ1-5; no DNA is available, so the TRBD1 call from TCRdb remains unchecked. This CDR3 contains 16 residues. Germline V CDR1 and CDR2: SEHNR, FQNEAQ (reference sequence). The CDR3 protein is CASSLWRSGGNQPQHF.

The rearrangement uses TRBV7-9 and TRBJ2-3; TCRdb lists TRBD1, though no DNA is available to test this call. Looked up from germline, CDR1 is SEHNR and CDR2 is FQNEAQ (reference sequence). The CDR3 runs 15 residues. The CDR3 spells CASSLGDRYPDTQYF.

This chain connects TRBV6-5 to TRBJ1-5; TCRdb names TRBD1, which stays unverified in the absence of DNA. CDR1 and CDR2 from the germline V gene are MNHEY and SVGAGI. The CDR3 has 14 residues. The CDR3 protein is CASSSGQSNQPQHF.

This sequence joins TRBV24-1 and TRBJ2-1; TCRdb reports TRBD1, a call that lacks DNA to check it against. CDR1 KGHDR and CDR2 SFDVKD come from the germline V gene. The length of the CDR3 is 17 residues. The chain's CDR3 is CATSDSGQGVVYNEQFF.

The chain is built from TRBV20-1 and TRBJ2-7; TCRdb's assignment of TRBD2 cannot be checked, as there is no DNA. CDR3 length equals 14 residues. Germline-derived CDR1 and CDR2 are DFQATT and SNEGSKA (reference sequence). CDR3 loop: CSARMRALSYEQYF.

The chain has TRBV12-3 or TRBV12-4 and TRBJ2-3; the TRBD1 assignment by TCRdb is unverifiable without DNA. CDR3 length equals 14 residues. The CDR3 protein is CASSFDRGGDTQYF.

CDR3 amino acids: CASSIAGGIYGYTF. The chain carries TRBV7-6 and TRBJ1-2; checking the TCRdb D call of TRBD1 is not possible without DNA. The CDR3 runs to 14 residues. Germline V lookup: CDR1 SGHVS, CDR2 FNYEAQ.